This is a list of T cell receptor beta chains from one sample in a study of cytomegalovirus exposure and HLA in healthy donors. Libraries were prepared by immunoSEQ multiplex PCR; TCRdb keeps only in-frame clonotypes and omits some of them. The top ten clones hold roughly 0.66% of a sample with about 110,000 clones, around 95% of them seen once. The sample was PBMCs. These receptors all come from a woman aged 18-30 years in good health and CMV-seronegative. Both conserved end residues are part of each CDR3. D genes are given only for firm matches. Clone size is given for some rows only: seen once, a few or many times, or a class if the clone is expanded.

J	D	size	V	DNA	CDR3
TRBJ2-7	NA	NA	TRBV7-9	TGTGCCAGCAGCTCCCTACAGGGATCCAAAGGCTACGAGCAGTACTTC	CASSSLQGSKGYEQYF
TRBJ2-3	TRBD2	NA	TRBV7-2	TGTGCCAGCAGCTTGGGGGGTCCGGGACTAGCGGGGAGGGATACGCAGTATTTT	CASSLGGPGLAGRDTQYF
TRBJ1-2	NA	once	TRBV19	TGTGCCAGTAGTATGTACAGGGACCTTAATGGCTACACCTTC	CASSMYRDLNGYTF
TRBJ1-5	NA	NA	TRBV6-1	TGTGCCAGCAACAGCGGCCCAGCCTTCAATCAGCCCCAGCATTTT	CASNSGPAFNQPQHF
TRBJ2-6	NA	NA	TRBV6-1	TGTGCCAGCAGTGAATATATAGGACAGTTCACTACCCGTCTTATCAACGTCCTGACTTTC	CASSEYIGQFTTRLINVLTF
TRBJ2-5	NA	NA	TRBV5-1	TGCGCCAGCAGCTTGATCGGGTTGGGGGGGCGTCAAGAGACCCAGTACTTC	CASSLIGLGGRQETQYF
TRBJ2-3	NA	once	TRBV27	TGTGCCAGCAGTCTCTACCCGGGACTTGGCACAGATACGCAGTATTTT	CASSLYPGLGTDTQYF
TRBJ1-2	NA	NA	TRBV4-3	TGCGCCAGCAGCCAAGATTCGCAGGGCGATGGCTACACCTTC	CASSQDSQGDGYTF
TRBJ1-1	NA	NA	TRBV6-6	TGTGCCAGCAGTTACCTCCAGGGAAATACTGAAGCTTTCTTT	CASSYLQGNTEAFF
TRBJ1-5	TRBD1	NA	TRBV7-6	TGTGCCAGCAGCTTAGATGTGTGGACAGGGGACGGCAATCAGCCCCAGCATTTT	CASSLDVWTGDGNQPQHF
TRBJ2-7	NA	NA	TRBV7-9	TGTGCCAGCAGCTCCGGACTGCTGGCCGAGCAGTACTTC	CASSSGLLAEQYF
TRBJ2-1	NA	NA	TRBV7-6	TGTGCCAGCAGCTTAGGCTCAGGGGTCTCCTACAATGAGCAGTTCTTC	CASSLGSGVSYNEQFF
TRBJ2-7	TRBD1	once	TRBV19	TGTGCCAGTAGTATTCAAATAGCAGGGACAGGGGGCGAGCAGTACTTC	CASSIQIAGTGGEQYF
TRBJ1-4	NA	NA	TRBV18	TGTGCCAGCTCGGCCCGACAGGCAACTAATGAAAAACTGTTTTTT	CASSARQATNEKLFF
TRBJ2-1	NA	NA	TRBV7-8	TGTGCCAGCAGCTCCCCGCAGTATCGGGGCAATGAGCAGTTCTTC	CASSSPQYRGNEQFF
TRBJ2-2	TRBD1	NA	TRBV2	TGTGCCAGCAGACCGGACAGGGCTGGGACCGGGGAGCTGTTTTTT	CASRPDRAGTGELFF
TRBJ2-7	TRBD1	once	TRBV7-9	TGTGCCAGCAGCCCGCGACAGGGGGCCGCCTACGAGCAGTACTTC	CASSPRQGAAYEQYF
TRBJ1-2	NA	once	TRBV9	TGTGCCAGCAGTATCAGGGAATACTATGGCTACACCTTC	CASSIREYYGYTF
TRBJ2-1	TRBD2	NA	TRBV19	TGTGCCAGTAGTATTACTAGCGGGGGGGCCAATGAGCAGTTCTTC	CASSITSGGANEQFF
TRBJ2-4	NA	NA	TRBV6-1	TGTGCCAGCAGTGACAGGGGAGACATTCAGTACTTC	CASSDRGDIQYF
TRBJ1-2	NA	NA	TRBV5-4	TGTGCCAGCAGCTTGGGGGCAGGCTGGGACTATGGCTACACCTTC	CASSLGAGWDYGYTF
TRBJ1-4	TRBD1	NA	TRBV5-1	TGCGCCAGCAGCAGCGGGACAGGGGCGAAAAATGAAAAACTGTTTTTT	CASSSGTGAKNEKLFF
TRBJ2-3	NA	NA	TRBV4-1	TGCGCCAGCAGACCGAGACAGGCAGATACGCAGTATTTT	CASRPRQADTQYF
TRBJ2-5	TRBD2	NA	TRBV29-1	TGCAGCGTTAGCTACCGGGACTACGGAGAGACCCAGTACTTC	CSVSYRDYGETQYF
TRBJ2-1	NA	NA	TRBV2	TGTGCCAGCAGTGAAGACAGGGTATCCTACAATGAGCAGTTCTTC	CASSEDRVSYNEQFF
TRBJ2-5	NA	NA	TRBV27	TGTGCCAGCAGTTTAAATCCGGAGGTAGAGACCCAGTACTTC	CASSLNPEVETQYF
TRBJ2-7	TRBD2	NA	TRBV6-5	TGTGCCAGCACAGACTTACCCGCGGGGGACGAGCAGTACTTC	CASTDLPAGDEQYF
TRBJ2-7	NA	NA	TRBV5-1	TGCGCCAGCAGCCCTGGACGGGGAAACTCCTACGAGCAGTACTTC	CASSPGRGNSYEQYF
TRBJ2-4	NA	NA	TRBV2	TGTGCCAGCGGCCGAGGGGGACCTCCGGCCGCCAAAAACATTCAGTACTTC	CASGRGGPPAAKNIQYF
TRBJ1-1	NA	NA	TRBV7-8	TGTGCCAGCAGCTATAGGGGGAACACTGAAGCTTTCTTT	CASSYRGNTEAFF
TRBJ1-2	NA	NA	TRBV10-2	TGCGCCAGCAGTGAAGCAGGGGCTTTGGGTAGGAACTATGGCTACACCTTC	CASSEAGALGRNYGYTF
TRBJ1-2	NA	NA	TRBV11-3	TGTGCCAGCAGCATAACGGACGGACTCGAGGGTGGCTACACCTTC	CASSITDGLEGGYTF
TRBJ2-2	TRBD1	NA	TRBV7-9	TGTGCCAGCAGCCCTAAGGCGGCAGGGGGAAGGGCCGGGGAGCTGTTTTTT	CASSPKAAGGRAGELFF
TRBJ2-1	TRBD2	NA	TRBV7-2	TGTGCCAGCAGCTTAGCCCCAGCGGGGCCAGGGTATTACAATGAGCAGTTCTTC	CASSLAPAGPGYYNEQFF
TRBJ2-1	NA	NA	TRBV5-6	TGTGCCAGCAGTTTTGGGCTATCTACCTACAATGAGCAGTTCTTC	CASSFGLSTYNEQFF
TRBJ1-1	TRBD1	NA	TRBV5-1	TGCGCCAGCAGCTTGGCCGGGACAGGTGGCGGAGCTTTCTTT	CASSLAGTGGGAFF
TRBJ1-5	TRBD1	NA	TRBV19	TGTGCCAGCGGCGGACAGGGGACCCGCAATCAGCCCCAGCATTTT	CASGGQGTRNQPQHF
TRBJ1-1	TRBD1	once	TRBV7-3	TGTGCCAGCAGCTGGACAGGGGGCACCAACACTGAAGCTTTCTTT	CASSWTGGTNTEAFF
TRBJ1-5	TRBD1	NA	TRBV7-9	TGTGCCAGCAGCGGTACGGGACAGGGGGCCGAAGTATCTAATCAGCCCCAGCATTTT	CASSGTGQGAEVSNQPQHF
TRBJ2-6	NA	NA	TRBV9	TGTGCCAGCAGCGTTAGTGGGGCCAACGTCCTGACTTTC	CASSVSGANVLTF